This TCR beta chain is drawn from a study of regulatory T cells in long-lasting Graves disease. Study results and limitations: Samples came from peripheral blood alone, without thyroid tissue.

As regards this clonotype: Its target is not known.

The CDR3 is made up of 14 amino acids. CDR1 is GTSNPN, CDR2 SVGIG, per germline (reference sequence). Trimming removed 2 bases from V and 8 bases from J, with 18 bases in between. Time point meaning: newly diagnosed GD, antithyroid drugs for less than 3 months. Researchers made the TCR library from RNA that was extracted from PBMCs. Investigators prepared the TCR beta libraries by applying iRepertoire HTBI primers and Arm-PCR of CDR3 regions. TCRdb called the multiplex PCR reads again in MiXCR, with one record for every CDR3 protein. The sample consists of 600,000 to 650,000 distinct CDR3 sequences, about 16% of them appearing once. The sample was also linked to a second study, of T cells in Graves' hyperthyroidism and ophthalmopathy. That paper notes: Blood held most thyroid clonotypes expanded above 0.001 frequency.

The source of this sequence is a woman in her twenties or thirties with Graves disease. The source material was peripheral blood mononuclear cells (PBMCs), sampled at new diagnosis, from a patient treated with antithyroid drugs. V is TRBV30 and J is TRBJ1-1, with a weak D call TRBD1 (6 bases). This CDR3 reads CAWSRPGALLEAFF. CDR3 bases: TGTGCCTGGAGTCGACCAGGGGCCCTCCTCGAAGCTTTCTTT.